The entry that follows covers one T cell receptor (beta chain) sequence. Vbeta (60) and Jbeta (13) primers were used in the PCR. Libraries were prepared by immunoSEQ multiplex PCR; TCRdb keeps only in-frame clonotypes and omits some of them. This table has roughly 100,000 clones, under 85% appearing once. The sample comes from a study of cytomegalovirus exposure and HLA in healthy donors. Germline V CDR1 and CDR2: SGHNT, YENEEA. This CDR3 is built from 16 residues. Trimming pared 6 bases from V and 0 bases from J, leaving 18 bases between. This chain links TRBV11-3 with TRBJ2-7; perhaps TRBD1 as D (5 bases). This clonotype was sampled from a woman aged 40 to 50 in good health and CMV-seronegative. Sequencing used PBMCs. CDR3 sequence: CASRTKVGHSSYEQYF. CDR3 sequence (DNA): TGTGCCAGCAGAACCAAGGTGGGGCACAGCTCCTACGAGCAGTACTTC.